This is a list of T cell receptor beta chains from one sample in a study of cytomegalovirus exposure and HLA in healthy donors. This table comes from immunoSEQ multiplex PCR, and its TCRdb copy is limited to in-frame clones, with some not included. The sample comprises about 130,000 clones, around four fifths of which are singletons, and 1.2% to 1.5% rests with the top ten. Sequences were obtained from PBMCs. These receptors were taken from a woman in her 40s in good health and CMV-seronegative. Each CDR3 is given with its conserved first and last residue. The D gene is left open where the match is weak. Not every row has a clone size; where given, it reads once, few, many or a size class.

CDR3aa: CASSLPGTGAFGYTF; CDR3nt: TGTGCCAGCAGTTTACCCGGGACAGGGGCCTTTGGCTACACCTTC; abundance: -; d_gene: TRBD1; j_gene: TRBJ1-2; v_gene: TRBV6-1; len: 15
CDR3aa: CASSPLGGTEAFF; CDR3nt: TGTGCCAGCAGTCCCCTCGGAGGCACTGAAGCTTTCTTT; abundance: -; d_gene: -; j_gene: TRBJ1-1; v_gene: TRBV27; len: 13
CDR3aa: CASSEALTGGSFF; CDR3nt: TGTGCCAGCAGTGAAGCGCTGACAGGGGGCTCTTTCTTT; abundance: -; d_gene: TRBD1; j_gene: TRBJ1-1; v_gene: TRBV6-1; len: 13
CDR3aa: CASSIEALDRVDGYTF; CDR3nt: TGTGCCAGTAGTATAGAGGCCCTGGACAGGGTGGATGGCTACACCTTC; abundance: -; d_gene: TRBD1; j_gene: TRBJ1-2; v_gene: TRBV19; len: 16
CDR3aa: CASSLGARSGNTIYF; CDR3nt: TGTGCCAGCAGCTTGGGGGCCCGCTCTGGAAACACCATATATTTT; abundance: few; d_gene: -; j_gene: TRBJ1-3; v_gene: TRBV5-4; len: 15
CDR3aa: CASSEGQREQYF; CDR3nt: TGTGCCAGCAGCGAGGGTCAACGCGAGCAGTACTTC; abundance: few; d_gene: -; j_gene: TRBJ2-7; v_gene: TRBV21-1; len: 12
CDR3aa: CSGGPAGDTQYF; CDR3nt: TGCAGCGGGGGCCCCGCCGGAGATACGCAGTATTTT; abundance: -; d_gene: -; j_gene: TRBJ2-3; v_gene: TRBV29-1; len: 12
CDR3aa: CASSLWASGGSYNEQFF; CDR3nt: TGTGCCAGCAGTTTATGGGCTAGCGGGGGCTCCTACAATGAGCAGTTCTTC; abundance: -; d_gene: TRBD2; j_gene: TRBJ2-1; v_gene: TRBV27; len: 17
CDR3aa: CASSPGETGGNTEAFF; CDR3nt: TGCGCCAGCAGCCCAGGGGAGACAGGGGGTAACACTGAAGCTTTCTTT; abundance: -; d_gene: TRBD1; j_gene: TRBJ1-1; v_gene: TRBV5-1; len: 16
CDR3aa: CASSSKTGNLYGYTF; CDR3nt: TGTGCCAGCAGCTCCAAGACAGGGAACCTCTATGGCTACACCTTC; abundance: few; d_gene: TRBD1; j_gene: TRBJ1-2; v_gene: TRBV5-5; len: 15
CDR3aa: CASSLSSAVLGSPLHF; CDR3nt: TGTGCCAGCAGTTTATCCTCGGCCGTTCTCGGGTCACCCCTCCACTTT; abundance: -; d_gene: -; j_gene: TRBJ1-6; v_gene: TRBV27; len: 16
CDR3aa: CASSLDRTQGSGNEQFF; CDR3nt: TGCGCCAGCAGCTTGGATCGTACACAGGGCTCAGGCAATGAGCAGTTCTTC; abundance: -; d_gene: -; j_gene: TRBJ2-1; v_gene: TRBV5-1; len: 17
CDR3aa: CASSASRGNTEAFF; CDR3nt: TGTGCCAGCAGCGCCTCTCGGGGGAACACTGAAGCTTTCTTT; abundance: once; d_gene: -; j_gene: TRBJ1-1; v_gene: TRBV11-2; len: 14
CDR3aa: CAWSVRQGREKLFF; CDR3nt: TGTGCCTGGAGTGTAAGACAGGGTAGAGAAAAACTGTTTTTT; abundance: -; d_gene: TRBD1; j_gene: TRBJ1-4; v_gene: TRBV30; len: 14
CDR3aa: CASSPHEGAGEKLFF; CDR3nt: TGTGCCAGCAGTCCACACGAGGGGGCCGGTGAAAAACTGTTTTTT; abundance: -; d_gene: TRBD1; j_gene: TRBJ1-4; v_gene: TRBV13; len: 15
CDR3aa: CASSEHGSNSPLHF; CDR3nt: TGTGCCAGCAGTGAACACGGGTCGAATTCACCCCTCCACTTT; abundance: -; d_gene: -; j_gene: TRBJ1-6; v_gene: TRBV6-1; len: 14
CDR3aa: CASSPAGADEQYF; CDR3nt: TGTGCCAGCAGCCCAGCAGGGGCCGACGAGCAGTACTTC; abundance: once; d_gene: -; j_gene: TRBJ2-7; v_gene: TRBV6-5; len: 13
CDR3aa: CASSQAPGQGIAGANVLTF; CDR3nt: TGTGCCAGCAGCCAAGCCCCGGGACAGGGGATTGCTGGGGCCAACGTCCTGACTTTC; abundance: once; d_gene: TRBD1; j_gene: TRBJ2-6; v_gene: TRBV4-2; len: 19
CDR3aa: CASSLFRQGGQPQHF; CDR3nt: TGTGCCAGCAGCTTGTTTCGACAGGGAGGCCAGCCCCAGCATTTT; abundance: -; d_gene: TRBD1; j_gene: TRBJ1-5; v_gene: TRBV5-6; len: 15
CDR3aa: CASSVQTGSRNHEQYF; CDR3nt: TGTGCCAGCAGCGTACAGACAGGGTCCCGAAACCACGAGCAGTACTTC; abundance: -; d_gene: TRBD1; j_gene: TRBJ2-7; v_gene: TRBV7-9; len: 16
CDR3aa: CASSLSGSDTQYF; CDR3nt: TGTGCCAGCAGCTTGTCCGGTTCCGATACGCAGTATTTT; abundance: -; d_gene: -; j_gene: TRBJ2-3; v_gene: TRBV5-4; len: 13